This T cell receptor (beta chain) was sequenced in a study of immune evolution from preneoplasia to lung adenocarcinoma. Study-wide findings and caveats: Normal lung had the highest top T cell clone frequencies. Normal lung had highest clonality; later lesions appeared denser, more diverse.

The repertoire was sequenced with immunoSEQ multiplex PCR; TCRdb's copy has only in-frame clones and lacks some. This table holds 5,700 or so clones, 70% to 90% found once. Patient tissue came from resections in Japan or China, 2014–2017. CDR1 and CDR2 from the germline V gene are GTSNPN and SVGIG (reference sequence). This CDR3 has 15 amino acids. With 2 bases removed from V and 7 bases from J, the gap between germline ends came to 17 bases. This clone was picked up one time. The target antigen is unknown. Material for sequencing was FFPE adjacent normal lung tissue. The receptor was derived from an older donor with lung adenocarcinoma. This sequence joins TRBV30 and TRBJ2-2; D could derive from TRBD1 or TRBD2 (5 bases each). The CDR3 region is CAWSFLQAGVGELFF. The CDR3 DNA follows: TGTGCCTGGAGTTTCTTACAGGCGGGTGTCGGGGAGCTGTTTTTT.